The entry that follows covers one TCR beta chain sequence. Its specificity is unknown. These data originate in a study of human T cells and chemical hapten exposure. About the study: Affected patients, primarily female, had alopecia areata, totalis or universalis. Study-wide points: Unchanged with DPC sensitization were TCRs above 1 in 1000 frequency. Significantly more large CDR3 similarity clusters arose among expanded TCRs than among controls.

One entry per CDR3 protein results from TCRdb running MiXCR on the RACE reads. The table has 180,000 or so distinct CDR3 sequences, under 25% seen once. Looked up from germline, CDR1 is SNHLY and CDR2 is FYNNEI. V was shortened by 6 bases and J by 3 bases, with 15 bases between the two germline ends. The CDR3 sequence is 15 residues long. As for time point: patch test 1, 2 weeks after DPC sensitization. Treatment of the sample: therapeutic diphenylcyclopropenone sensitization with weekly scalp DPC. The study drew its donors from alopecia patients who were 18 to 70 years old and suitable for DPC. The TCR sequence derives from a woman in her forties or fifties with alopecia areata. Some clones in this sample may be carry-over from other donors' samples. The chain combines TRBV2 with TRBJ1-5; D is possibly TRBD1 (5 bases). The sequences come from whole blood, collected in connection with sensitization to the hapten diphenylcyclopropenone (DPC). CDR3 nucleotides: TGTGCCAGCAGGCCCCCGGGACGTATCAATCAGCCCCAGCATTTT. Translating gives CASRPPGRINQPQHF.